This T cell receptor beta chain was sequenced in a study of resident and recirculating memory T cells in vitiligo. Study-wide context: Epidermis came from shave biopsies of lesional and nonlesional sites, plus PBMCs.

Germline values: CDR1 SGHTA, CDR2 FQGNSA. The V gene end was trimmed by 5 bases and the J gene end by 5 bases; junction bases not matched to a gene: 5. CDR3 length: 15 amino acids. This table comes from immunoSEQ multiplex PCR, and its TCRdb copy is limited to in-frame clones, with some not included. The sample yields 39,000 or so clones, roughly 91% seen once. The TCR originated in a male donor with vitiligo. V is TRBV7-2 and J is TRBJ2-2; the match to TRBD1 covers 10 bases. Specimen: blood. The CDR3: CASSRDRGWTGELFF. CDR3 coding DNA: TGTGCCAGCAGCCGGGACAGGGGATGGACCGGGGAGCTGTTTTTT. Drawing the rest from reference TRBV7-2 and TRBJ2-2, the complete variable domain is GAGVSQSPSNKVTEKGKDVELRCDPISGHTALYWYRQSLGQGLEFLIYFQGNSAPDKSGLPSDRFSAERTGGSVSTLTIQRTQQEDSAVYLCASSRDRGWTGELFFGEGSRLTVL.